The 13 T cell receptor beta chains below come from one sample, sequenced in a study of CD8+ T cells in alopecia areata (dated by TCRdb to the late 2010s). The treatment or condition tag for this specimen amounts to: oral pan-JAK inhibitor, 5-10 mg twice daily. Library preparation was by the immunoSEQ multiplex PCR assay. RNA was extracted from all samples and reverse transcribed into cDNA, which served as template for TCR sequencing. Held by TCRdb, this immuneACCESS table contains in-frame sequences only and omits some clones. Under half of the omission traces to an unresolved V gene where checked; the cause of the rest is unknown. In this sample the table shows roughly 220,000 clones, around 66% of which occur a single time. The top ten clonotypes cover 1% to 1.5% of the sample. Sequences were derived from CD4+ T cells sorted from blood, sampled at approximately week 42, from a patient treated with tofacitinib. The receptors derive from a human donor with alopecia areata.

V is TRBV6-1 and J is TRBJ1-1; D is unclear. V was cut by 4 bases and J by 8 bases, with 17 bases left in between. The germline CDR1 and CDR2 sequences are MNHNS and SASEGT. CDR3 length: 14 residues. CDR3 sequence reads: CASSAHGLQTEAFF. The CDR3 region has the DNA TGTGCCAGCAGTGCCCACGGGCTTCAGACCGAAGCTTTCTTT.

The chain has TRBV30 and TRBJ1-1, with D uncertain. Germline V gene lookup returns CDR1 GTSNPN and CDR2 SVGIG (reference sequence). This CDR3 is 13 amino acids long. V was clipped by 4 bases and J by 4 bases, with 13 bases between them. CDR3 bases: TGTGCCTGGACTACCCTCCCGGGCACTGAAGCTTTCTTT. Translation gives CAWTTLPGTEAFF. Full variable domain (rest looked up from reference TRBV30 and TRBJ1-1): SQTIHQWPATLVQPVGSPLSLECTVEGTSNPNLYWYRQAAGRGLQLLFYSVGIGQISSEVPQNLSASRPQDRQFILSSKKLLLSDSGFYLCAWTTLPGTEAFFGQGTRLTVV.

This chain connects TRBV30 to TRBJ2-1; maybe TRBD1 (7 bases). The V and J ends lost 3 bases and 6 bases respectively, with 15 bases between them. This CDR3 comprises 14 residues. Germline CDR1 reads GTSNPN; CDR2 reads SVGIG (reference sequence). CDR3 sequence: CAWSAGGTANEQFF. The CDR3 bases are TGTGCCTGGAGCGCCGGCGGGACAGCCAATGAGCAGTTCTTC.

This clone was found once. The genes are TRBV5-1 and TRBJ2-7; D is possibly TRBD1 (6 bases). The germline CDR1 and CDR2 sequences are SGHRS and YFSETQ. With 2 bases removed from V and 2 bases from J, the gap between germline ends came to 17 bases. The CDR3 sequence is 16 residues long. The CDR3 coding sequence is TGCGCCAGCAGCTTAAGAGGACAGCAGAACACCTACGAGCAGTACTTC. It codes for CASSLRGQQNTYEQYF.

The genes are TRBV30 and TRBJ2-5; D is uncertain. CDR1 is GTSNPN, CDR2 SVGIG, per germline (reference sequence). CDR3 length: 12 residues. The V end was cut by 0 bases, the J end by 3 bases, with 5 bases between. CDR3 nucleotide sequence: TGTGCCTGGAGTGTACGGAAAGAGACCCAGTACTTC. As protein: CAWSVRKETQYF.

This rearrangement joins TRBV7-2 to TRBJ2-7; TRBD1 aligns across 9 bases. CDR3 length equals 13 residues. Germline V CDR1 and CDR2: SGHTA, FQGNSA. Trimming removed 6 bases from V and 2 bases from J; junction bases left unmatched: 2. For the CDR3, the DNA is TGTGCCAGCAGGGGGACAGGGCCCTACGAGCAGTACTTC. This gives the protein CASRGTGPYEQYF.

This rearrangement joins TRBV7-2 to TRBJ1-1; possible D gene TRBD1, 5 bases. This CDR3 has 12 amino acids. Trimming stripped 5 bases from V and 8 bases from J, with 12 bases between. From germline, CDR1 is SGHTA and CDR2 FQGNSA. CDR3 in amino acids: CASSRGLLEAFF. The CDR3 nucleotides are TGTGCCAGCAGCCGGGGCTTACTCGAAGCTTTCTTT. Full variable domain (missing parts from reference TRBV7-2 and TRBJ1-1): GAGVSQSPSNKVTEKGKDVELRCDPISGHTALYWYRQSLGQGLEFLIYFQGNSAPDKSGLPSDRFSAERTGGSVSTLTIQRTQQEDSAVYLCASSRGLLEAFFGQGTRLTVV.

Turning to this clone: The sample has other DNA sequences that encode this CDR3 too. This sequence joins TRBV29-1 and TRBJ1-1; D gene unclear. CDR3 size: 13 residues. Per the germline V gene, CDR1 is SQVTM and CDR2 is ANQGSEA. Trimming cost V 7 bases and J 1 base, with 13 bases left between them. As DNA, the CDR3 is TGCAGCGCAAGAGGAGGACCGAACACTGAAGCTTTCTTT. This sequence encodes CSARGGPNTEAFF.

V usage is TRBV4-3 and J usage is TRBJ1-2; TRBD1 is a possible D gene (6 bases). Trimming took 1 base from V and 4 from J, leaving 19 bases between them. Germline assignment: CDR1 LGHNA and CDR2 YSLEER. This CDR3 contains 17 residues. CDR3 nucleotides: TGCGCCAGCAGCCAAGTAGGGACACAGGGCCTTACCTATGGCTACACCTTC. It yields the protein CASSQVGTQGLTYGYTF.

This clone was seen a single time. This chain uses TRBV2 with TRBJ1-2; D perhaps matches TRBD1 (6 bases). V dropped 1 base and J dropped 7 bases, with 10 bases sitting between them. From germline, CDR1 is SNHLY and CDR2 FYNNEI. The CDR3 is 13 residues long. CDR3 in amino acids: CASSEGQVFGYTF. The CDR3 nucleotides read TGTGCCAGCAGTGAAGGACAGGTCTTTGGCTACACCTTC.

This clone is a singleton in its sample. The chain is built from TRBV19 and TRBJ2-2; D possibly corresponds to TRBD2 (6 bases). The germline CDR1 and CDR2 sequences are LNHDA and SQIVND (reference sequence). This CDR3 comprises 16 residues. V lost 5 bases and J 4 bases, leaving 17 bases between the germline ends. The CDR3 spells CASSALVGGGTGELFF. The DNA of the CDR3 is TGTGCCAGTAGTGCCCTAGTGGGAGGAGGCACCGGGGAGCTGTTTTTT.

This chain links TRBV4-3 with TRBJ2-7, with D perhaps matching TRBD1 (6 bases). CDR1 and CDR2 (germline): LGHNA, YSLEER. Trimming took 3 bases from V and 4 from J, leaving 13 bases between them. The CDR3 spans 14 residues. This CDR3 is CASSHYRDTYEQYF. The CDR3 DNA reads TGCGCCAGCAGCCATTACCGGGACACGTACGAGCAGTACTTC.

This clone was seen more than once but under ten times. The rearrangement joins TRBV14 to TRBJ1-2; tentative D call: TRBD1 (6 bases). The germline V gene encodes CDR1 SGHDN and CDR2 FVKESK. This CDR3 spans 13 amino acids. V lost 3 bases, J lost 4 bases, and 9 bases lay in between. CDR3 coding DNA: TGTGCCAGCAGCCACACAGGGACCTATGGCTACACCTTC. This encodes CASSHTGTYGYTF.